Listed here are 4 T cell receptor beta chains from one sample, sequenced in a study of T cell responses to AZD1222 COVID-19 vaccine. This table comes from immunoSEQ multiplex PCR, and its TCRdb copy is limited to in-frame clones, with some not included. The sample yields some 150,000 clones, about 94% seen once. The specimen was peripheral blood, collected on day 0 of AZD1222 vaccination. Receptors originate from an adult in good health.

This sequence joins TRBV28 and TRBJ2-3, with 7 bases matching TRBD2. Germline loops: CDR1 MDHEN, CDR2 SYDVKM. The CDR3 spans 16 residues. The J segment lost 2 bases and the V segment lost 4 bases, leaving 9 bases of the junction unmatched. CDR3 nucleotide sequence: TGTGCCAGCAGTTCCATACGGGGGACTACCACAGATACGCAGTATTTT. Translating gives CASSSIRGTTTDTQYF.

The chain joins TRBV10-2 to TRBJ2-3; D unresolved. In germline, CDR1 is WSHSY, CDR2 SAAADI. The CDR3 has 11 residues. Trimming took 6 bases from V and 0 from J, leaving 1 base between them. Here the CDR3 reads CASSSTDTQYF. The CDR3 bases are TGCGCCAGCAGCAGCACAGATACGCAGTATTTT.

This chain uses TRBV18 with TRBJ2-7, with D perhaps TRBD2 (5 bases). Germline V gene data show CDR1 as KGHSH and CDR2 as LQKENI. The CDR3 runs to 13 residues. V was pared by 0 bases and J by 4 bases, with 7 bases between. The CDR3 DNA is TGTGCCAGCTCACCACCCCTAGCATACGAGCAGTACTTC. Encoded protein: CASSPPLAYEQYF.

The chain is built from TRBV19 and TRBJ1-5; D is undetermined. The CDR3 length is 14 residues. The germline V gene encodes CDR1 LNHDA and CDR2 SQIVND (reference sequence). Trimming removed 4 bases at V and 4 bases at J, with 11 bases between. CDR3 bases: TGTGCCAGTAGTACCGGCTTTTCTAATCAGCCCCAGCATTTT. It is translated as CASSTGFSNQPQHF.